These T cell receptor beta chains were read from a single sample in a study of glioma-infiltrating T cells. TCRdb redid the calling of the multiplex PCR reads with MiXCR, one entry per CDR3 protein. The table lists approximately 400,000 distinct CDR3 sequences, less than 50% of them singletons. The sequenced material came from glioma tissue, nonneoplastic brain tissue, or PBMCs (not recorded which). These receptors originate from a human donor with low-grade glioma or glioblastoma, undergoing nonglioma brain surgery, or in good health (not recorded which). CDR3s include the opening cysteine and the closing phenylalanine or tryptophan. The D gene is left open where the match is weak. Only some rows state a clone size, as once, few, many or a class for expanded clones.

TRBJ2-7,.,many,TRBV6-2/TRBV6-3,CASTPGYLGATYEQYF,TGTGCCAGCACACCGGGCTATCTAGGGGCCACCTACGAGCAGTACTTC
TRBJ1-2,TRBD1,.,TRBV20-1,CSAPGTANGYTF,TGCAGTGCTCCCGGGACAGCCAATGGCTACACCTTC
TRBJ1-1,.,.,TRBV3-1,CASSQSAGEAFF,TGTGCCAGCAGCCAATCGGCGGGGGAGGCTTTCTTT
TRBJ1-2,.,.,TRBV11-1,CASSWGHPAGYTF,TGTGCCAGCAGCTGGGGACACCCCGCCGGCTACACCTTC
TRBJ1-5,TRBD1,.,TRBV20-1,CSALRTGDFYQPQHF,TGCAGTGCTCTCCGCACAGGGGACTTCTATCAGCCCCAGCATTTT
TRBJ2-1,TRBD2,many,TRBV6-2/TRBV6-3,CASYSIMGGLAGLSYNEQFF,TGTGCCAGCTACTCCATCATGGGGGGACTAGCGGGACTTTCCTACAATGAGCAGTTCTTC
TRBJ1-2,.,once,TRBV12-3/TRBV12-4,CASSLGAMGFYGYTF,TGTGCCAGCAGTTTAGGAGCTATGGGGTTTTATGGCTACACCTTC
TRBJ2-1,TRBD2,few,TRBV7-9,CASSLAPGLASNEQFF,TGTGCCAGCAGCTTAGCCCCGGGACTAGCTTCTAATGAGCAGTTCTTC
TRBJ2-7,TRBD1,few,TRBV20-1,CSAADRGLAGLYEQYF,TGCAGTGCCGCGGACAGGGGGTTGGCGGGACTCTACGAGCAGTACTTC
TRBJ2-7,.,.,TRBV2,CASSPRGGWGYEQYF,TGTGCCAGCTCACCAAGGGGGGGCTGGGGCTACGAGCAGTACTTC
TRBJ1-2,.,.,TRBV24-1,CATAFTEGAYGYTF,TGTGCCACCGCCTTCACGGAAGGGGCTTATGGCTACACCTTC
TRBJ2-4,.,.,TRBV24-1,CATSASDFVAKDIQYF,TGTGCCACCAGTGCCTCGGACTTTGTCGCCAAAGACATTCAGTACTTC
TRBJ2-1,TRBD1,.,TRBV24-1,CATSDSRRRSGDRYNEQFF,TGTGCCACCAGTGATTCACGACGGAGATCCGGGGACAGGTACAATGAGCAGTTCTTC
TRBJ1-2,TRBD1,.,TRBV28,CATTLRRGSFYGYTF,TGTGCCACCACCCTTCGCAGGGGGTCCTTCTATGGCTACACCTTC
TRBJ2-1,.,many,TRBV20-1,CSAHGLATYNEQFF,TGCAGTGCCCACGGCCTAGCGACCTACAATGAGCAGTTCTTC
TRBJ2-1,TRBD2,few,TRBV20-1,CSAQTSGSGSYNEQFF,TGCAGTGCTCAGACTAGCGGGAGTGGATCCTACAATGAGCAGTTCTTC
TRBJ2-1,.,.,TRBV7-6,CASSRSDNPNEQFF,TGTGCCAGCAGCCGATCGGACAACCCCAATGAGCAGTTCTTC
TRBJ2-5,TRBD2,.,TRBV2,CASSESLAGRETQYF,TGTGCCAGCAGTGAAAGCCTAGCGGGAAGAGAGACCCAGTACTTC
TRBJ2-1,.,few,TRBV12-3/TRBV12-4,CASSLKDYLSEQFF,TGTGCCAGCAGTTTAAAGGACTATCTATCGGAGCAGTTCTTC
TRBJ1-1,TRBD1,.,TRBV28,CASSFPPRGRGSRGYAEAFF,TGTGCCAGCAGCTTCCCCCCCAGGGGGCGAGGAAGTAGAGGGTATGCTGAAGCTTTCTTT
TRBJ1-2,.,many,TRBV20-1,CSATGTTYGYTF,TGCAGTGCTACGGGCACTACCTATGGCTACACCTTC
TRBJ2-1,.,.,TRBV15,CATSTDVIGERFF,TGTGCCACCAGCACCGACGTTATCGGTGAGCGGTTCTTC
TRBJ1-5,.,.,TRBV18,CASSAQQGGEGQPQHF,TGTGCCAGCTCCGCCCAACAGGGAGGAGAAGGTCAGCCCCAGCATTTT
TRBJ2-6,.,.,TRBV20-1,CSARDALSRSGANVLTF,TGCAGTGCTAGAGATGCGCTTAGCCGCTCTGGGGCCAACGTCCTGACTTTC
TRBJ1-2,.,.,TRBV28,CASSLSGTPTGYGYTF,TGTGCCAGCAGTTTGTCAGGGACACCGACCGGCTATGGCTACACCTTC
TRBJ1-1,.,.,TRBV29-1,CSGLRGFNTEAFF,TGCAGCGGCCTCCGAGGGTTTAACACTGAAGCTTTCTTT
TRBJ2-1,.,.,TRBV6-2/TRBV6-3,CATSRADSYNKQFF,TGTGCCACCTCCCGGGCAGACTCCTACAATAAGCAGTTCTTC
TRBJ2-2,.,few,TRBV28,CASSLRKGMNTGELFF,TGTGCCAGCAGTTTAAGGAAGGGGATGAACACCGGGGAGCTGTTTTTT
TRBJ1-4,.,few,TRBV28,CASSLWVQGMQLFF,TGTGCCAGCAGTTTATGGGTACAGGGAATGCAACTGTTTTTT
TRBJ2-5,.,.,TRBV28,CASSLPIVETQYF,TGTGCCAGCAGTTTACCGATAGTAGAGACCCAGTACTTC
TRBJ2-7,TRBD2,.,TRBV28,CASSLFMGLAPNTYEQYF,TGTGCCAGCAGTTTATTTATGGGACTAGCGCCCAACACCTACGAGCAGTACTTC
TRBJ2-4,TRBD1,.,TRBV25-1,CASSEYLGVTGGSDIQYF,TGTGCCAGCAGTGAATATCTTGGGGTGACAGGGGGCTCGGACATTCAGTACTTC
TRBJ1-4,TRBD1,.,TRBV15,CATSRARDRGANNEKLFF,TGTGCCACCAGCAGAGCCCGGGACAGGGGTGCAAATAATGAAAAACTGTTTTTT
TRBJ2-1,TRBD2,.,TRBV28,CASSLRGGSNYQFF,TGTGCCAGCAGTCTCAGAGGCGGGAGTAATTATCAGTTCTTC
TRBJ2-1,.,few,TRBV28,CASSFASGSYNEQFF,TGTGCCAGCAGTTTTGCTTCCGGGTCCTACAATGAGCAGTTCTTC
TRBJ1-1,.,.,TRBV28,CASRSGYTEASF,TGTGCCAGCAGGTCTGGGTACACTGAAGCTTCCTTT
TRBJ2-7,TRBD1,few,TRBV2,CASRRDRAYEQYF,TGTGCCAGCAGACGGGACAGGGCCTACGAGCAGTACTTC
TRBJ2-2,.,.,TRBV7-6,CASSLAGLSGELFF,TGTGCCAGCAGCTTAGCTGGGCTCTCCGGGGAGCTGTTTTTT
TRBJ1-1,TRBD1,few,TRBV6-1,CASSQWTGGGTEAFF,TGTGCCAGCAGTCAATGGACAGGGGGGGGCACTGAAGCTTTCTTT
TRBJ1-1,.,few,TRBV19,CATTRTPNTEAFF,TGTGCCACCACCCGGACGCCGAACACTGAAGCTTTCTTT
TRBJ2-1,.,.,TRBV29-1,CSVEDLLAGVANEQFF,TGCAGCGTTGAAGATCTACTAGCCGGAGTCGCCAATGAGCAGTTCTTC
TRBJ1-4,.,.,TRBV9,CASSRGVGNEKLFF,TGTGCCAGCAGCAGGGGAGTTGGTAATGAAAAACTGTTTTTT
TRBJ1-1,.,.,TRBV28,CASSPWVSTEAFF,TGTGCCAGCAGCCCGTGGGTGAGCACTGAAGCTTTCTTT
TRBJ1-1,.,many,TRBV15,CATSRESFAGRTEAFF,TGTGCCACCAGCAGGGAATCCTTCGCCGGGCGGACTGAAGCTTTCTTT
TRBJ2-1,.,.,TRBV7-8,CASSQRLPVYNEQFF,TGTGCCAGCAGTCAAAGACTACCCGTTTACAATGAGCAGTTCTTC
TRBJ2-7,.,many,TRBV20-1,CSARDYDSYEQYF,TGCAGTGCTAGAGACTATGACTCCTACGAGCAGTACTTC
TRBJ2-1,.,.,TRBV24-1,CATSDPLTQLAHNEQFF,TGTGCCACCAGTGACCCCCTAACTCAACTGGCACACAATGAGCAGTTCTTC
TRBJ2-7,TRBD2,.,TRBV6-5,CAIRLADSYEQYF,TGTGCCATCCGACTAGCGGACTCCTACGAGCAGTACTTC
TRBJ2-5,.,.,TRBV4-3,CASSREYGTAKETQYF,TGCGCCAGCAGCCGCGAGTATGGGACCGCAAAAGAGACCCAGTACTTC
TRBJ2-1,TRBD2,.,TRBV28,CASSLSTSGDCNEQFF,TGTGCCAGCAGTTTATCGACTAGCGGAGACTGCAATGAGCAGTTCTTC
TRBJ1-5,.,.,TRBV4-1,CASSQDLRSWQPQHF,TGCGCCAGCAGCCAAGATCTAAGGTCTTGGCAGCCCCAGCATTTT
TRBJ2-3,.,few,TRBV7-9,CASSSGTLPTQYF,TGTGCCAGCAGCTCCGGAACTCTTCCAACGCAGTATTTT
TRBJ2-3,TRBD2,few,TRBV12-3/TRBV12-4,CASSTWTSGRDTQYF,TGTGCCAGCAGTACCTGGACTAGCGGGAGGGATACGCAGTATTTT
TRBJ2-7,TRBD1,.,TRBV14,CASSMWGTATYEQYF,TGTGCCAGCAGTATGTGGGGGACAGCAACCTACGAGCAGTACTTC
TRBJ2-3,TRBD2,.,TRBV12-3/TRBV12-4,CASSPSLAGGDTQYF,TGTGCCAGCAGTCCAAGTCTAGCGGGAGGAGATACGCAGTATTTT
TRBJ2-7,.,many,TRBV27,CASSRLFLSGVFEQYF,TGTGCCAGCAGTCGCCTCTTTCTCTCGGGAGTATTCGAGCAGTACTTC
TRBJ2-2,TRBD2,once,TRBV4-1,CASSHLAGGPVGELFF,TGCGCCAGCAGCCACTTAGCGGGAGGGCCAGTCGGGGAGCTGTTTTTT